A single sample gave rise to the 2 T cell receptor beta chains below, sequenced in a study of OX40 agonist ivuxolimab in advanced cancers. The library was made by the immunoSEQ multiplex PCR assay. TCRdb stores this immuneACCESS table with in-frame sequences only. Part of the clones is absent; in the studies checked, under half of the shortfall reflects unresolved V genes, and no reason is known for the rest. The sample table lists tens of thousands of clones, under 85% of them with a count of one. The ten biggest clones cover 0.35% to 0.45% of the sample. Material: CD4+ or CD8+ T cells sorted from blood, obtained in a trial of the OX40 agonist ivuxolimab. Receptor source: an adult with an advanced solid tumor such as melanoma, head and neck, liver or kidney cancer.

The J gene is TRBJ2-6, the V gene TRBV18; D is ambiguous. The CDR3 consists of 15 residues. Trimming pared 3 bases from V and 2 bases from J, leaving 8 bases between. From germline, CDR1 is KGHSH and CDR2 LQKENI. CDR3 bases: TGTGCCAGCTCACCTGCACTCGCTGGGGCCAACGTCCTGACTTTC. Residues: CASSPALAGANVLTF. Looking up the rest from reference TRBV18 and TRBJ2-6 gives the full variable domain: NAGVMQNPRHLVRRRGQEARLRCSPMKGHSHVYWYRQLPEEGLKFMVYLQKENIIDESGMPKERFSAEFPKEGPSILRIQQVVRGDSAAYFCASSPALAGANVLTFGAGSRLTVL.

The chain combines TRBV5-1 with TRBJ2-3; TRBD2 is a possible D gene (6 bases). This CDR3 has 14 amino acids. The V gene lost 4 bases and the J gene lost 5 bases, with 14 bases spanning the gap. Germline V gene data show CDR1 as SGHRS and CDR2 as YFSETQ. The CDR3: CASSETSTGDTQYF. The CDR3 coding sequence is TGCGCCAGCAGCGAAACTAGCACCGGAGATACGCAGTATTTT. The full variable domain, with the rest looked up from reference TRBV5-1 and TRBJ2-3, is KAGVTQTPRYLIKTRGQQVTLSCSPISGHRSVSWYQQTPGQGLQFLFEYFSETQRNKGNFPGRFSGRQFSNSRSEMNVSTLELGDSALYLCASSETSTGDTQYFGPGTRLTVL.